This T cell receptor (beta chain) was recovered during a study of human T cells and chemical hapten exposure. Study background: Throughout the roughly 25-week study, diphenylcyclopropenone was applied weekly to the patients' scalps. Whole-study results and caveats: Expanded TCRs were compared with controls, and the expanded TCRs formed significantly more large CDR3 similarity clusters. Patch test score rose with PT1 expanded TCR count, significant at thresholds 8, 16 and 32, not 4.

Noted time point: pre-sensitization, week 0. Treatment specified: therapeutic diphenylcyclopropenone sensitization with weekly scalp DPC. V lost 0 bases, J lost 9 bases, and 12 bases lay in between. Germline V gene lookup returns CDR1 MNHNS and CDR2 SASEGT. The CDR3 has 14 amino acids. As concerns this clonotype: No antigen is known for it.

Unique molecular identifiers were affixed to discrete cDNA molecules within the library. MiXCR was run by TCRdb on the RACE reads, yielding one entry per CDR3 protein. In the table there are more than 300,000 distinct CDR3 sequences, about 5% of which are singletons. V is TRBV6-1 and J is TRBJ1-5; maybe TRBD1 (5 bases). The receptor comes from a woman younger than 35 with alopecia areata. Some clones in this sample may be carry-over from other donors' samples. The sequencing here drew on whole blood, taken in connection with sensitization to the hapten diphenylcyclopropenone (DPC). DNA for the CDR3: TGTGCCAGCAGTGAAGCGGGGTCTAGGGGGCCCCAGCATTTT. Translation gives CASSEAGSRGPQHF.